What follows are 14 T cell receptor beta chains derived from one specimen sequenced in a study of response to subunit inactivated influenza vaccine (dated by TCRdb to 2016 to 2018). The protocol used for the library was RT-PCR. Instrument on record: Illumina HiSeq 2500. TCRdb reanalyzed the raw reads on its own, using fastp at Q25 for trimming and MiXCR for clone calling, and kept in-frame beta chains. Every CDR3 protein is listed once, alongside the most common genes and DNA of its rows. The sample table lists roughly 790,000 distinct CDR3 sequences, 21% of them with a count of one. The ten top clones hold roughly a tenth of the sample. The input for sequencing was PBMCs from blood, taken roughly 5 days after vaccination. The receptors derive from a man aged 45 to 65 who received an inactivated influenza vaccine. Donor details come from another sample of the same person, matched by shared clones.

This clonotype was seen more than once but under ten times. V and J are TRBV12-3 or TRBV12-4 and TRBJ2-1; unclear D gene. The CDR3 has 12 residues. The germline V and J ends were trimmed by 2 bases and 7 bases, with 6 bases remaining between them. The CDR3 sequence is CASSLNANEQFF. CDR3 nucleotides: TGTGCCAGCAGTTTAAATGCGAATGAGCAGTTCTTC.

This clonotype was recorded a few times. The chain uses TRBV7-2 and TRBJ1-1; 7 bases are a match to TRBD1. The ends lost 5 bases at V and 6 bases at J; junction bases unmatched: 12. There are 15 residues in the CDR3. CDR1 and CDR2 from the germline V gene are SGHTA and FQGNSA. CDR3 in amino acids: CASSVTGAAISEAFF. In DNA form, the CDR3 reads TGTGCCAGCAGCGTTACAGGGGCCGCTATATCTGAAGCTTTCTTT.

This clonotype was seen only a few times. J is TRBJ2-1 and V is TRBV7-9; 8 bases fit TRBD2. This CDR3 has 15 residues. With 4 bases clipped from V and 0 bases from J, the junction kept 2 bases outside the gene matches. Germline loops: CDR1 SEHNR, CDR2 FQNEAQ (reference sequence). The DNA of the CDR3 is TGTGCCAGCAGCTCGGGACTAGTCTCCTACAATGAGCAGTTCTTC. Amino acid sequence: CASSSGLVSYNEQFF. Full variable domain (rest looked up from reference TRBV7-9 and TRBJ2-1): DTGVSQNPRHKITKRGQNVTFRCDPISEHNRLYWYRQTLGQGPEFLTYFQNEAQLEKSRLLSDRFSAERPKGSFSTLEIQRTEQGDSAMYLCASSSGLVSYNEQFFGPGTRLTVL.

About this clonotype: A much larger clone sits a single nucleotide away, making a read error possible. The chain recombines TRBV2 with TRBJ2-7; D is ambiguous. Germline V gene lookup returns CDR1 SNHLY and CDR2 FYNNEI. This CDR3 spans 13 amino acids. V was shortened by 3 bases and J by 0 bases, with 6 bases between the two germline ends. CDR3 bases: TGTGCCAGCAGTGACGGGTTCTCCTACGAGCAGTACTTC. It encodes CASSDGFSYEQYF. Supplemented by reference TRBV2 and TRBJ2-7, the full variable domain reads EPEVTQTPSHQVTQMGQEVILRCVPISNHLYFYWYRQILGQKVEFLVSFYNNEISEKSEIFDDQFSVERPDGSNFTLKIRSTKLEDSAMYFCASSDGFSYEQYFGPGTRLTVT.

The chain carries TRBV27 and TRBJ2-7, with D perhaps matching TRBD2 (6 bases). The germline V gene encodes CDR1 MNHEY and CDR2 SMNVEV (reference sequence). The V end was cut by 0 bases, the J end by 3 bases, with 12 bases between. There are 15 residues in the CDR3. The CDR3 region is CASSLSRLASYEQYF. As DNA, the CDR3 is TGTGCCAGCAGTTTATCTCGGCTAGCGAGCTACGAGCAGTACTTC.

The rearrangement uses TRBV6-5 and TRBJ1-2; the D is unclear. The germline V gene has CDR1 MNHEY and CDR2 SVGAGI. The CDR3 covers 16 residues. V lost 1 base and J lost 0, with 12 bases in between. The CDR3 reads CASSYYNSDPNYGYTF. The CDR3 DNA follows: TGTGCCAGCAGTTACTACAACAGTGATCCTAACTATGGCTACACCTTC.

This clonotype has just a few counts. The chain joins TRBV12-3 or TRBV12-4 to TRBJ2-3, with 8 bases aligning to TRBD2. Germline trimming cut 5 bases from V and 2 bases from J; bases unmatched to any gene: 6. CDR3 size: 15 residues. The CDR3 DNA follows: TGTGCCAGCAGTCCCCGGACTAGCTTCACAGATACGCAGTATTTT. It specifies CASSPRTSFTDTQYF.

The table lists this clonotype with many counts. The rearrangement joins TRBV5-6 to TRBJ2-7; 8 bases match TRBD1. CDR3 length: 13 amino acids. V was pared by 4 bases and J by 2 bases, with 2 bases of the junction left unmatched. Germline CDR1 reads SGHDT; CDR2 reads YYEEEE. The CDR3 reads CASSRTGTYEQYF. The CDR3 coding sequence is TGTGCCAGCAGCAGGACAGGGACCTACGAGCAGTACTTC.

The chain combines TRBV15 with TRBJ2-1, with D possibly matching TRBD1 (5 bases). V was shortened by 4 bases and J by 7 bases, with 17 bases between the two germline ends. Germline V gene sequence: CDR1 LNHNV, CDR2 YYDKDF (reference sequence). The CDR3 is 15 amino acids. For the CDR3, the DNA is TGTGCCACCAGCATCTATAGGGGTGTAGGGAATGAGCAGTTCTTC. Protein sequence: CATSIYRGVGNEQFF. Full variable domain (outside the CDR3, taken from reference TRBV15 and TRBJ2-1): DAMVIQNPRYQVTQFGKPVTLSCSQTLNHNVMYWYQQKSSQAPKLLFHYYDKDFNNEADTPDNFQSRRPNTSFCFLDIRSPGLGDTAMYLCATSIYRGVGNEQFFGPGTRLTVL.

This chain links TRBV5-1 with TRBJ1-1; no definite D call. This CDR3 spans 15 amino acids. CDR1 is SGHRS, CDR2 YFSETQ, per germline. Between the trimmed V and J ends, which lost 0 bases and 4 bases, there was a span of 13 bases. The CDR3 spells CASSLGGGPRTEAFF. As DNA, the CDR3 is TGCGCCAGCAGCTTGGGAGGCGGTCCGCGCACTGAAGCTTTCTTT. Full variable domain (missing parts from reference TRBV5-1 and TRBJ1-1): KAGVTQTPRYLIKTRGQQVTLSCSPISGHRSVSWYQQTPGQGLQFLFEYFSETQRNKGNFPGRFSGRQFSNSRSEMNVSTLELGDSALYLCASSLGGGPRTEAFFGQGTRLTVV.

In this sample, this clonotype turned up a few times. The V gene is TRBV4-1, the J gene TRBJ2-1; 10 bases align to TRBD2. This CDR3 is built from 17 residues. The trim removed 2 bases at V and 4 bases at J, leaving 8 bases unmatched. Germline V gene data show CDR1 as MGHRA and CDR2 as YSYEKL. CDR3 residues: CASSQRSLAGGYNEQFF. CDR3 nucleotides: TGCGCCAGCAGCCAACGGAGTTTAGCGGGGGGTTACAATGAGCAGTTCTTC.

This clonotype was counted a few times. The rearrangement links TRBV18 to TRBJ2-6; D is ambiguous. Trimming removed 3 bases from V and 1 base from J, with 16 bases in between. Germline CDR1 reads KGHSH; CDR2 reads LQKENI. The CDR3 consists of 18 residues. The CDR3 DNA is TGTGCCAGCTCACCGCAGCCTATTCGTACGTCTGGGGCCAACGTCCTGACTTTC. Translating it yields CASSPQPIRTSGANVLTF.

J is TRBJ2-7 and V is TRBV4-1, with D possibly being TRBD1 (6 bases). The CDR3 runs to 15 residues. V lost 4 bases and J lost 1, with 14 bases in between. Germline CDR1 reads MGHRA; CDR2 reads YSYEKL. The CDR3 sequence: CASSPTSGQSYEQYF. Here the CDR3 DNA reads TGCGCCAGCAGCCCGACCTCCGGACAGTCCTACGAGCAGTACTTC.

The chain links TRBV6-2 or TRBV6-3 to TRBJ2-1, with D tentatively TRBD1 (6 bases). Germline V gene lookup returns CDR1 MNHEY and CDR2 SVGEGT. The CDR3 consists of 17 residues. V was shortened by 6 bases and J by 5 bases, with 23 bases between the two germline ends. The CDR3, as DNA: TGTGCCAGCAGATTCCTCAGGGGTAACGCATTTAACAATGAGCAGTTCTTC. Its protein is CASRFLRGNAFNNEQFF.